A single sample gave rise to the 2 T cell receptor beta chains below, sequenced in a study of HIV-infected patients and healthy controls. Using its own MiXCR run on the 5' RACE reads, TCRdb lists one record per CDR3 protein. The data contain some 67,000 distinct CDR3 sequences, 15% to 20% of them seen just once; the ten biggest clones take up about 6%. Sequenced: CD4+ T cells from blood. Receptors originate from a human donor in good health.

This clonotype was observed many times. CDR3 in amino acids: CAGGVTNTGELFF. In DNA, the CDR3 is TGTGCCGGCGGGGTGACGAACACCGGGGAGCTGTTTTTT. The V gene is TRBV6-2 or TRBV6-3, the J gene TRBJ2-2, with TRBD2 as a possible D gene (6 bases). The CDR3 has 13 amino acids. V gave up 11 bases and J gave up 0 bases, with 10 bases separating them. Germline V lookup: CDR1 MNHEY, CDR2 SVGEGT.

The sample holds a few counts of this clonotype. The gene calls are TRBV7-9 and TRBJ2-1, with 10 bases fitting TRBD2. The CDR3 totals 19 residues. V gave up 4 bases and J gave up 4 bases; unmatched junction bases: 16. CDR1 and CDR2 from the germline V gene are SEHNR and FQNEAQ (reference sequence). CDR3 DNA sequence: TGTGCCAGCAGCTCGAGGACCCTCCGGGCTAGCGGGAGTTACAATGAGCAGTTCTTC. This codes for CASSSRTLRASGSYNEQFF.